Below, one TCR beta chain is given with its context. This sample is drawn from a study of blood T cell repertoires in COVID-19. Looking at the study overall: Spain, Italy and the United States supplied samples that represented acute and convalescent COVID-19. Nucleic acid was either cDNA or gDNA, and it came from T cells, B-cell-depleted T cells, or PBMCs.

The CDR3 sequence is 15 residues long. CDR1 and CDR2 from the germline V gene are SGHTA and FQGNSA. V lost 5 bases to trimming and J lost 6 bases, with 17 bases between them. As handled by the study authors: It was from reference gene primer amplification that nucleated cell counts were estimated. The repertoire was sequenced with immunoSEQ multiplex PCR; TCRdb's copy has only in-frame clones and lacks some. V and J calls and clone size are those listed in that table; D and trimming were worked out from the DNA. The data hold 100,000 or so clones, with roughly nine tenths observed a single time. Specimen: peripheral blood. This clonotype was sampled from a man aged 50 or older with acute or convalescent COVID-19. The chain links TRBV7-2 to TRBJ1-5; tentative D call: TRBD1 (6 bases). CDR3 DNA sequence: TGTGCCAGCAGCGGTGGGGGAGGGGGGAGTCAGCCCCAGCATTTT. It encodes CASSGGGGGSQPQHF.